This TCR beta chain was captured in a study of blood T cell repertoires in COVID-19 (dated by TCRdb to the early 2020s). At the level of the whole study: The collaborator samples originated in the United States, Italy and Spain and spanned the acute and convalescent phases of COVID-19. Sample metadata almost always included a de-identified subject ID, COVID-19 status, age in years and sex. Where HLA class I and class II types were available, the types were taken from metadata supplied by the sample provider, not from assay-based typing. A freely available public database, intended as a resource for researchers studying the immune response to SARS-CoV-2, is where the repertoires were released. The samples were drawn from the first 160 participants of the ongoing ImmuneRACE study and from some 1,300 subjects provided by 6 global collaborators. The material from the prospective study consisted of cDNA or gDNA derived from T cells, B-cell-depleted T cells, or PBMCs. Deeply sampled blood TCRbeta repertoires from subjects exposed to, actively infected with, or recovered from COVID-19 were included in the dataset.

Overall study results and their limits: Clinical and demographic metadata were provided uncurated, with the amount varying by source and participant.

Concerning this clone itself: No antigen is known for it. Qualities for individual bases were not recorded, and no much larger clone is one base off.

Trimming removed 1 base from V and 8 bases from J; the gene matches leave 13 bases unexplained. CDR1 and CDR2 (MDHEN, SYDVKM) derive from the germline V gene. Reading from cysteine to phenylalanine, the CDR3 counts 18 amino acids. Left in the record is the CDR3 DNA by itself, 54 bases read in frame from the first base. Each collaborating institution followed its own protocols to collect whole blood in K2EDTA tubes. For TCRbeta analysis, collaborators shipped samples as frozen whole blood, isolated PBMCs, or DNA extracted from either of those sample types. TCRbeta CDR3 regions were amplified from genomic DNA using the immunoSEQ Assay, a bias-controlled multiplex PCR. In the authors' own workflow: Nucleated cell counts per sample were estimated from amplification of reference gene primers within the assay. To quantify the absolute abundance of each unique TCRbeta CDR3 rearrangement, sequence reads were collapsed and filtered. Productive Simpson clonality was computed per sample as the square root of Simpson's diversity index over productive rearrangements. Entries here come from immuneACCESS through TCRdb and include only in-frame sequences with V and J called. Some clones fail to appear in such tables; in the studies checked, an unresolved V gene covers under half of the shortfall, and the cause of the remainder is unknown. V and J calls and clone size come straight from that table; D and trimming were deduced from the DNA. The sample records roughly 230,000 clones, approximately 83% of which are singletons. In total, the top ten clones hold around 27% of the sample.

The specimen sequenced was peripheral blood. The source of this sequence is a man between 40 and 49 years old with acute or convalescent COVID-19. The sequence is built from TRBV28 and TRBJ1-4; 10 middle bases align to TRBD1. The sequence in DNA is TGTGCCAGCAGTTTATCCGCTCCCACCGGACAGGGGGGGGAAAAACTGTTTTTT. This yields the protein CASSLSAPTGQGGEKLFF.